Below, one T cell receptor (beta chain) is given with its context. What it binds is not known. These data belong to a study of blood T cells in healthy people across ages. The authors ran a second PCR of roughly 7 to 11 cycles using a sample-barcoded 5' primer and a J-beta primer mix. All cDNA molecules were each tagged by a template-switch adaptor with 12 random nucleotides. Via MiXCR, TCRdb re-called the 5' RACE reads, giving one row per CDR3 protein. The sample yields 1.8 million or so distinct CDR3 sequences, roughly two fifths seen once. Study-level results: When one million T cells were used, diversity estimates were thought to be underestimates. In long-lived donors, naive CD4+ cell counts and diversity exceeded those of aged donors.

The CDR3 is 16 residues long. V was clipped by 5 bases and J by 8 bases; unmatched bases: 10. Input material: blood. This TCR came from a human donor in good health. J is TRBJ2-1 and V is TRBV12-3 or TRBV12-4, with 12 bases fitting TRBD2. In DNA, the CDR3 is TGTGCCAGCAGTGTATTACTAGCGGGGGGTAGGGATGAGCAGTTCTTC. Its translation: CASSVLLAGGRDEQFF.